Sequencing of this T cell receptor (beta chain) was carried out in a study of T cell repertoires in cytomegalovirus infection. Background on the study: Indications of both CMV infection and matching HLA type were provided by public TCR beta signatures. Study-level findings and limits: Public TCR beta family frequency separated CMV-and-HLA carriers, including in an independent cohort.

The V gene end was trimmed by 4 bases and the J gene end by 8 bases; junction bases not matched to a gene: 6. The CDR3 totals 13 residues. Germline values: CDR1 SSHAT, CDR2 FNYEAQ (reference sequence). Concerning this clonotype itself: Its antigen remains unknown.

Each CDR3 protein is one row after TCRdb ran MiXCR on the reads. The data contain hundreds of thousands of distinct CDR3 sequences, roughly 42% of them seen just once; the ten biggest clones take up 40% to 50%. This TCR came from a human donor in good health (CMV status not recorded). Some clones in this sample may be carry-over from other donors' samples. The chain recombines TRBV7-7 with TRBJ2-3; 7 nucleotides agree with TRBD2. The sample here was cultured PBMCs, taken from culture after CMV antigen stimulation. In nucleotides, the CDR3 is TGTGCCAGCAGCTCGGACGGGGAGGGTACGCAGTATTTT. Translation: CASSSDGEGTQYF.